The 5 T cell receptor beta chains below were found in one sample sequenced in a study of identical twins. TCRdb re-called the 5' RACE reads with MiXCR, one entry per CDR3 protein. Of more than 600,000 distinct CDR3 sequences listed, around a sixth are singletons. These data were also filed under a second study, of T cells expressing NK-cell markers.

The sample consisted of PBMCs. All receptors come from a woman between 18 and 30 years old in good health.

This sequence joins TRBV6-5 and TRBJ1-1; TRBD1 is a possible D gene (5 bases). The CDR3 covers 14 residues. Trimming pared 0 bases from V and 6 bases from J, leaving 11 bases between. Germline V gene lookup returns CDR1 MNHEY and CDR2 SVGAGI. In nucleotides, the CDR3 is TGTGCCAGCAGTTACTCGGGGGGGATCGCTGAAGCTTTCTTT. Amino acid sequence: CASSYSGGIAEAFF.

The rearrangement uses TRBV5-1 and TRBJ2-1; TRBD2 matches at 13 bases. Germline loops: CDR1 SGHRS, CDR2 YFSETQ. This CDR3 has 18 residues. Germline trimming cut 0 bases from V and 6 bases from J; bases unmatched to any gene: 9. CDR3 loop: CASSLVPFGTSGTNEQFF. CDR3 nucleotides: TGCGCCAGCAGCTTGGTTCCTTTCGGGACTAGCGGGACCAATGAGCAGTTCTTC.

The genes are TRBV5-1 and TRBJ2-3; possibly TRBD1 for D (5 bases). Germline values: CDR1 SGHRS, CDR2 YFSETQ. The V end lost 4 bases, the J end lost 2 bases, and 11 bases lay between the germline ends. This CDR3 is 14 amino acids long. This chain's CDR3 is CASSRGSHTDTQYF. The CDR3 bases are TGCGCCAGCAGCAGGGGTAGCCACACAGATACGCAGTATTTT.

The CDR3 is CSATPTGVDTQYF. In nucleotides, the CDR3 is TGCAGTGCTACCCCTACGGGAGTAGATACGCAGTATTTT. V gene TRBV20-1 combines with J gene TRBJ2-3; D perhaps matches TRBD2 (6 bases). CDR1 and CDR2 (germline): DFQATT, SNEGSKA (reference sequence). Trimming shortened V by 4 bases and J by 5 bases, and 13 bases separated the two germline ends. The CDR3 covers 13 residues.

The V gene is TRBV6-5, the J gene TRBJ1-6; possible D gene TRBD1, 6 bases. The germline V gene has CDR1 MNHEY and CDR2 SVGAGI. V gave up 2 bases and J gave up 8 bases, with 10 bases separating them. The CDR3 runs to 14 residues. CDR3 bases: TGTGCCAGCAGTTACGGGACAAACTATTCACCCCTCCACTTT. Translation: CASSYGTNYSPLHF.